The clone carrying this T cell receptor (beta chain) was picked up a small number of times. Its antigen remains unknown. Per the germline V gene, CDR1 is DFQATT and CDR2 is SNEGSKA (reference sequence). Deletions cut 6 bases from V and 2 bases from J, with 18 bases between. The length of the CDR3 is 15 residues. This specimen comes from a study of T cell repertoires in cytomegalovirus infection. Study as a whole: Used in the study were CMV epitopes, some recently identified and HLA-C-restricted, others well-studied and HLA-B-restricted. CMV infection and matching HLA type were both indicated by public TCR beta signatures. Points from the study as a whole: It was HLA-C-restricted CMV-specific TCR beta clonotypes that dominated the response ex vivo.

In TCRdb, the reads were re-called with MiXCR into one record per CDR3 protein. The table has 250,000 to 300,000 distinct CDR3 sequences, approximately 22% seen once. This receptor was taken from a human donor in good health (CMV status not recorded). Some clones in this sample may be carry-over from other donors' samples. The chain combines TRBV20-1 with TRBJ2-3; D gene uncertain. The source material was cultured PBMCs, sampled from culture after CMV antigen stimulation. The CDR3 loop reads CSARLGFGLTDTQYF. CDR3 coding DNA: TGCAGTGCCCGCCTTGGGTTCGGGCTCACAGATACGCAGTATTTT.